One T cell receptor (beta chain) is described in this entry. The record originates from a study of blood T cell repertoires in COVID-19. For the study at large: COVID-19 samples collected from the United States, Italy and Spain covered acute and convalescent phases. T cells, B-cell-depleted T cells, or PBMCs provided the cDNA or gDNA that served as material.

In the original processing: Estimation of nucleated cell counts was performed using reference gene primer amplification. Profiled with immunoSEQ multiplex PCR; TCRdb holds only in-frame clones, not every one. That table furnishes V, J and clone size, whereas the DNA furnished D and trimming. The table shows about 410,000 clones, with 75% to 90% occurring only once. Per the germline V gene, CDR1 is MNHNS and CDR2 is SASEGT. The CDR3 is 16 residues long. With 0 bases removed from V and 4 bases from J, the gap between germline ends came to 16 bases. This chain uses TRBV6-1 with TRBJ2-7; D may be TRBD2 (7 bases). Material for sequencing was peripheral blood. The sequence derives from a woman in her twenties or thirties with active or convalescent COVID-19. The CDR3 protein is CASSEARGGAGYEQYF. In DNA form, the CDR3 reads TGTGCCAGCAGTGAAGCCCGAGGGGGGGCTGGATACGAGCAGTACTTC.